A single sample is the source of the 28 T cell receptor beta chains below, sequenced in a study of spatial heterogeneity in lung cancer. TCRdb recomputed calls from the 5' RACE reads with MiXCR, one row per CDR3 protein. The sample yields some 52,000 distinct CDR3 sequences, under 7.5% seen once. Sample time point: sample taken at primary tumor resection. In each case, whole RNA from tumor, nontumor lung or frozen PBMC was sequenced unsorted. The sequencing here drew on PBMCs, taken at surgery. The source is a female donor with early-stage non-small cell lung cancer.

The chain joins TRBV5-1 to TRBJ2-7; 7 bases are a match to TRBD1. This CDR3 region has 16 residues. The ends lost 0 bases at V and 1 base at J; junction bases unmatched: 7. Germline CDR1 SGHRS, CDR2 YFSETQ. CDR3 in DNA: TGCGCCAGCAGCTTGGCCGACAGGGTGGCATCCTACGAGCAGTACTTC. Translating it yields CASSLADRVASYEQYF. The full variable domain, with the rest looked up from reference TRBV5-1 and TRBJ2-7, is KAGVTQTPRYLIKTRGQQVTLSCSPISGHRSVSWYQQTPGQGLQFLFEYFSETQRNKGNFPGRFSGRQFSNSRSEMNVSTLELGDSALYLCASSLADRVASYEQYFGPGTRLTVT.

This clonotype was observed a handful of times. The chain joins TRBV28 to TRBJ1-5; 7 positions match TRBD1. V lost 7 bases to trimming and J lost 4 bases; unmatched junction nucleotides: 13. The V gene's germline CDR1 is MDHEN and CDR2 SYDVKM. This CDR3 spans 16 amino acids. The CDR3: CASIRRGQVNNQPQHF. The CDR3 DNA follows: TGTGCCAGCATACGCCGCGGACAGGTGAATAATCAGCCCCAGCATTTT.

In its sample, this clonotype was seen many times. The chain uses TRBV11-2 and TRBJ2-3; weak D call: TRBD2 (6 bases). V was shortened by 0 bases and J by 5 bases, with 9 bases between the two germline ends. CDR3 length equals 14 residues. From germline, CDR1 is SGHAT and CDR2 FQNNGV. In nucleotides, the CDR3 is TGTGCCAGCAGCTTAGATCCCGGGGGAGATACGCAGTATTTT. Its protein product is CASSLDPGGDTQYF.

This clonotype came up a few times. This chain joins TRBV12-3 or TRBV12-4 and TRBJ2-5; the match to TRBD2 covers 9 bases. V shed 6 bases and J 4 bases; nucleotides not matched to a gene: 9. The CDR3 loop spans 15 amino acids. The CDR3 region is CASRRGGASLETQYF. The CDR3 DNA is TGTGCCAGCAGGCGCGGGGGGGCCTCATTAGAGACCCAGTACTTC.

This clonotype showed up many times. This sequence joins TRBV18 and TRBJ2-7; 15 bases fit TRBD2. Trimming cost V 5 bases and J 2 bases; bases outside gene matches: 4. Per the germline V gene, CDR1 is KGHSH and CDR2 is LQKENI. CDR3 length: 16 residues. CDR3 nucleotide sequence: TGTGCCAGCTCAGGGACTAGCGGGGGGACCCCCTACGAGCAGTACTTC. It yields the protein CASSGTSGGTPYEQYF.

The gene calls are TRBV9 and TRBJ2-3; TRBD2 is a possible D gene (6 bases). V was pared by 4 bases and J by 2 bases, with 11 bases between. The CDR3 is made up of 14 amino acids. CDR1 and CDR2 from the germline V gene are SGDLS and YYNGEE. CDR3 sequence reads: CASSTSGFTDTQYF. CDR3 DNA sequence: TGTGCCAGCAGCACCAGCGGGTTCACAGATACGCAGTATTTT.

This clonotype was seen at least ten times. The chain carries TRBV7-9 and TRBJ2-3; D tentatively reads TRBD1 or TRBD2 (5 bases each). This CDR3 region has 15 residues. The germline V gene encodes CDR1 SEHNR and CDR2 FQNEAQ (reference sequence). V lost 7 bases to trimming and J lost 0 bases, with 14 bases between them. Here the CDR3 DNA reads TGTGCCAGCAAGGTCCCGGGACGGAGCACAGATACGCAGTATTTT. Translated, it gives CASKVPGRSTDTQYF.

This clonotype was counted at least ten times. The chain carries TRBV19 and TRBJ2-1; a weak D match, TRBD1 (6 bases). Germline assignment: CDR1 LNHDA and CDR2 SQIVND (reference sequence). The CDR3 is 15 residues long. V was trimmed by 9 bases and J by 6 bases, leaving 21 bases between them. CDR3 amino acids: CASRPEGVISNEQFF. The CDR3 nucleotides read TGTGCCAGCCGACCCGAGGGGGTCATTTCCAATGAGCAGTTCTTC.

The table lists this clonotype with a few counts. This chain links TRBV12-3 or TRBV12-4 with TRBJ1-4; the D is unclear. The CDR3 covers 14 residues. Trimming stripped 6 bases from V and 8 bases from J, with 16 bases between. The CDR3 nucleotides are TGTGCCAGCAGGCCGGGGTCCGGAGACGAAAAACTGTTTTTT. This gives the protein CASRPGSGDEKLFF.

This clonotype came up a few times. The chain couples TRBV7-9 to TRBJ1-1; 10 bases agree with TRBD1. Germline CDR1 and CDR2: SEHNR and FQNEAQ (reference sequence). The J segment lost 6 bases and the V segment lost 3 bases, leaving 10 bases of the junction unmatched. CDR3 length: 16 amino acids. The CDR3 DNA reads as TGTGCCAGCAGCTTCTACGGACAGGGGGAGGCCCCTGAAGCTTTCTTT. Translated, it gives CASSFYGQGEAPEAFF.

The chain couples TRBV5-1 to TRBJ2-6; no reliable D call. This CDR3 has 14 amino acids. CDR1 SGHRS and CDR2 YFSETQ come from the germline V gene. Trimming removed 4 bases from V and 2 bases from J, with 7 bases in between. The CDR3 loop is CASSGAPGANVLTF. The CDR3 bases are TGCGCCAGCAGCGGCGCCCCTGGGGCCAACGTCCTGACTTTC.

A remark on this clonotype: A read error may explain this, as a much larger clone is one base away. The V and J genes are TRBV4-2 and TRBJ1-4, with unresolved D. V shed 1 base and J shed 5 bases, with 11 bases lying between them. Germline values: CDR1 LGHNA, CDR2 YNFKEQ. The CDR3 extends over 15 amino acids. The CDR3 region has the DNA TGTGCCAGCAGCCAAGGGCTTGATTCCAATGAAAAACTGTTTTTT. Its translation is CASSQGLDSNEKLFF.

This clonotype was seen many times. This chain uses TRBV11-2 with TRBJ2-1, with TRBD1 as a possible D gene (5 bases). The V and J ends lost 5 bases and 5 bases respectively, with 22 bases between them. This CDR3 is 17 amino acids long. Germline V lookup: CDR1 SGHAT, CDR2 FQNNGV. CDR3 amino acids: CASSLRVPGPINNEQFF. The DNA for the CDR3 is TGTGCCAGCAGCCTCAGGGTCCCCGGTCCGATCAACAATGAGCAGTTCTTC.

The sample holds many counts of this clonotype. The rearrangement joins TRBV11-2 to TRBJ2-1; TRBD2 agrees at 14 bases. Unmatched junction bases numbered 10, after V lost 5 bases and J lost 7 bases. Germline loops: CDR1 SGHAT, CDR2 FQNNGV. The CDR3 is made up of 17 amino acids. CDR3 DNA sequence: TGTGCCAGCAGCCCCATCTGGGGGACTAGCGGGGGAAATGAGCAGTTCTTC. Translating it yields CASSPIWGTSGGNEQFF.

This clonotype was counted ten times or more. This chain uses TRBV5-6 with TRBJ1-6; D is unclear. Between the trimmed V and J ends, which lost 0 bases and 5 bases, there was a span of 9 bases. The length of the CDR3 is 15 residues. Germline V gives CDR1 SGHDT, CDR2 YYEEEE. CDR3 DNA sequence: TGTGCCAGCAGCTTGGGACCGGGAGATAATTCACCCCTCCACTTT. This translates into CASSLGPGDNSPLHF.

This clonotype is a singleton in its sample. A much larger clone sits a single nucleotide away, making a read error possible. The rearrangement joins TRBV5-1 to TRBJ2-3, with a possible D match to TRBD1 (6 bases). Germline V gene data show CDR1 as SGHRS and CDR2 as YFSETQ. CDR3 length: 16 amino acids. DNA for the CDR3: TGCGCCAGCAGAGCGACGACTTGGGACACCACAGATTCGCAGTATTTT. Protein sequence: CASRATTWDTTDSQYF.

This clonotype was picked up a small number of times. The chain combines TRBV20-1 with TRBJ2-3; the D gene is possibly TRBD1 (6 bases). The V end was cut by 6 bases, the J end by 0 bases, with 19 bases between. CDR1 and CDR2 (germline): DFQATT, SNEGSKA (reference sequence). The CDR3 contains 16 residues. The CDR3 reads CSAPTHGTLSTDTQYF. The CDR3, as DNA: TGCAGTGCCCCGACTCATGGGACACTAAGCACAGATACGCAGTATTTT.

In its sample, this clonotype was seen many times. J is TRBJ2-5 and V is TRBV2, with a weak D call TRBD1 (6 bases). V lost 6 bases and J lost 5, with 19 bases in between. CDR3 size: 15 residues. Per the germline V gene, CDR1 is SNHLY and CDR2 is FYNNEI. For the CDR3, the DNA is TGTGCCAGCAGGGACCGGGACACAATTAAGGAGACCCAGTACTTC. Translation: CASRDRDTIKETQYF.

Concerning this clonotype itself: This may be a read error, as it is one base from a much larger clone. V is TRBV29-1 and J is TRBJ2-3; tentatively, D is TRBD1 or TRBD2 (5 bases each). V gave up 4 bases and J gave up 2 bases, with 10 bases separating them. This CDR3 comprises 13 residues. Germline V gene sequence: CDR1 SQVTM, CDR2 ANQGSEA. CDR3 loop: CSVVMGTTDTQYF. The CDR3 DNA reads TGCAGCGTTGTAATGGGGACCACAGATACGCAGTATTTT.

This clonotype was found many times. The chain combines TRBV11-2 with TRBJ1-1, with a weak D call TRBD1 (6 bases). The ends were cut back, 1 base at V and 2 bases at J, with 11 bases in the middle. Looked up from germline, CDR1 is SGHAT and CDR2 is FQNNGV. CDR3 size: 15 residues. CDR3: CASSLGDTLNTEAFF. CDR3 in DNA: TGTGCCAGCAGCTTAGGGGACACTTTAAACACTGAAGCTTTCTTT.

This clonotype was counted at least ten times. The chain uses TRBV18 and TRBJ1-5; D possibly corresponds to TRBD1 (5 bases). Germline V gives CDR1 KGHSH, CDR2 LQKENI. V was pared by 1 base and J by 7 bases, with 14 bases between. The CDR3 loop spans 15 amino acids. The CDR3 bases are TGTGCCAGCTCACCACTCCAGGGAAGCGGGCAGCCCCAGCATTTT. Protein sequence: CASSPLQGSGQPQHF.

This clonotype was counted ten times or more. The chain couples TRBV12-3 or TRBV12-4 to TRBJ2-3; D call uncertain. The CDR3 contains 14 residues. Trimming took off 5 bases at V and 2 bases at J, with 11 bases between the two ends. The CDR3 loop reads CASSPAIYTDTQYF. CDR3 nucleotide sequence: TGTGCCAGCAGTCCCGCAATCTACACAGATACGCAGTATTTT.

This chain joins TRBV6-5 and TRBJ2-1; no clear D gene. The CDR3 spans 18 residues. The V end was cut by 6 bases, the J end by 5 bases, with 26 bases between. Germline-derived CDR1 and CDR2 are MNHEY and SVGAGI. The CDR3 loop is CASRRGGNLGYVDNEQFF. The CDR3 nucleotides read TGTGCCAGCAGGCGCGGTGGGAATCTGGGGTACGTCGACAATGAGCAGTTCTTC.

V and J are TRBV7-2 and TRBJ2-3; 7 bases are shared with TRBD2. The CDR3 loop spans 15 amino acids. CDR1 and CDR2 from the germline V gene are SGHTA and FQGNSA. Losses at the gene ends were 3 bases for V and 2 bases for J; bases not matched to a gene: 5. The CDR3 sequence is CASSLVAGDTDTQYF. In DNA form, the CDR3 reads TGTGCCAGCAGCTTGGTAGCGGGCGACACAGATACGCAGTATTTT.

This clonotype was detected only a few times. The rearrangement links TRBV7-9 to TRBJ2-2, with 8 nucleotides matching TRBD1. The CDR3 is made up of 14 amino acids. From germline, CDR1 is SEHNR and CDR2 FQNEAQ (reference sequence). V lost 4 bases, J lost 5 bases, and 3 bases stayed unmatched. CDR3 nucleotides: TGTGCCAGCAGCTCGGACAGGGCGACCGGGGAGCTGTTTTTT. Its protein product is CASSSDRATGELFF.

This clonotype has at least ten counts. The chain employs TRBV20-1 and TRBJ2-4; the match to TRBD1 covers 7 bases. The CDR3 loop spans 11 amino acids. After removal of 4 bases from V and 11 bases from J, the junction contained 5 bases not matched to a gene. The germline V gene encodes CDR1 DFQATT and CDR2 SNEGSKA (reference sequence). The CDR3 region is CSANDRVVQYF. The CDR3 DNA is TGCAGTGCTAACGACAGGGTAGTTCAGTACTTC.

This clonotype was recorded many times. V gene TRBV7-6 combines with J gene TRBJ1-5; D ambiguous. Trimming cost V 2 bases and J 7 bases, with 6 bases left between them. From germline, CDR1 is SGHVS and CDR2 FNYEAQ. This CDR3 spans 12 amino acids. The CDR3, as DNA: TGTGCCAGCAGCTTACCCTTCCAGCCCCAGCATTTT. Amino acids: CASSLPFQPQHF.

This clonotype was recorded a few times. This sequence joins TRBV28 and TRBJ2-3, with 8 bases aligning to TRBD2. In germline, CDR1 is MDHEN, CDR2 SYDVKM. V lost 3 bases, J lost 2 bases, and 7 bases stayed unmatched. The CDR3 contains 16 residues. CDR3 in amino acids: CASSLGVAGPTDTQYF. The CDR3 DNA sequence: TGTGCCAGCAGTTTGGGGGTAGCGGGACCCACAGATACGCAGTATTTT.